This record looks at one T cell receptor (beta chain) sequence and its context. These data come from a study of control samples from healthy donors and cancer patients. Profiling relied on immunoSEQ multiplex PCR, and the TCRdb table lists in-frame clones only, not all of them. The sample includes 150,000 to 200,000 clones, roughly 91% of them seen just once. This CDR3 is 14 amino acids long. Per germline, CDR1 SGHRS and CDR2 YFSETQ. V lost 1 base and J 2 bases, leaving 10 bases between the germline ends. What was sequenced was blood. This receptor was obtained from a man in his late teens or twenties in good health. The chain carries TRBV5-1 and TRBJ2-7; perhaps TRBD1 as D (6 bases). CDR3 in DNA: TGCGCCAGCAGCTTGAAAGGACAGACCTACGAGCAGTACTTC. Translating gives CASSLKGQTYEQYF. Filled out from reference TRBV5-1 and TRBJ2-7, the complete variable domain reads KAGVTQTPRYLIKTRGQQVTLSCSPISGHRSVSWYQQTPGQGLQFLFEYFSETQRNKGNFPGRFSGRQFSNSRSEMNVSTLELGDSALYLCASSLKGQTYEQYFGPGTRLTVT.